This TCR beta chain appears in the sequencing data of a study of early T cells in non-severe SARS-CoV-2 infection. Germline loops: CDR1 WNHNN, CDR2 SYGVQD (reference sequence). The CDR3 length is 17 residues. Trimming cost V 6 bases and J 1 base, with 19 bases left between them. This clonotype showed up many times. One entry per CDR3 protein, called by TCRdb with MiXCR from the 5' RACE reads. The table lists 60,000 to 70,000 distinct CDR3 sequences, over 4.5% of them singletons. This chain joins TRBV10-1 and TRBJ1-5; D is unresolved. The sequenced sample was whole blood. The receptor's source is an adult who was a healthcare worker with PCR-confirmed SARS-CoV-2 infection or an uninfected control (not recorded which). The CDR3 region is CASRRRLVLGSNQPQHF. DNA for the CDR3: TGCGCCAGCAGGAGGAGGTTGGTTCTGGGGAGCAATCAGCCCCAGCATTTT.